This T cell receptor beta chain appears in the sequencing data of a study of shared clonotypes between healthy human individuals. Study-wide context: Per donor, three plates held CD4 naive cells, three held CD4 memory, two held CD8 naive and one held CD8 memory. General study points: Roughly 5% of naive CD4 clonotypes were shared across several donors. It was the non-shared clonotypes that had lower generation probabilities than clonotypes shared by all four donors.

Several immunoSEQ 96-well plates shared each subset's DNA, each plate a replicate. TCRdb keeps only in-frame clones here, not all; method: immunoSEQ multiplex PCR. The sample carries roughly 2,300,000 clones, less than 95% recorded once. V lost 3 bases and J lost 0; bases outside the gene matches: 3. Germline V gene lookup returns CDR1 SGHRS and CDR2 YFSETQ. This CDR3 comprises 16 residues. Only a few counts were recorded for this clone. Antigen unknown. The sequenced material came from naive CD4+ T cells from PBMCs. Subset: CD45RA+ positively selected. V and J are TRBV5-1 and TRBJ2-7, with 13 bases identical to TRBD2. This clonotype was sampled from a young man in good health. Some clones in this sample may be carry-over from other donors' samples. The CDR3, as DNA: TGCGCCAGCAGCTCCGGGACTAGCGGGGCCTCCTACGAGCAGTACTTC. It codes for CASSSGTSGASYEQYF.